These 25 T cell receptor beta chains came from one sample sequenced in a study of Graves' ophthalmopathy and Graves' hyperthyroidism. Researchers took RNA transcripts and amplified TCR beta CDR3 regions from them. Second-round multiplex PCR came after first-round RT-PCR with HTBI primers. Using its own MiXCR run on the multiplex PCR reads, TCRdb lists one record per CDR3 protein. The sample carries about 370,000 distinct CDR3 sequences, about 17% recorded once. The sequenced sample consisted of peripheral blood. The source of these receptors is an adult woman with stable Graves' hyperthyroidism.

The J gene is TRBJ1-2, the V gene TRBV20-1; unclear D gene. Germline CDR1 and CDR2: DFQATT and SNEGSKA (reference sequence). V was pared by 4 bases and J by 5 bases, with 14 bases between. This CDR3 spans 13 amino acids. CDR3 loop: CSAMRTETYGYTF. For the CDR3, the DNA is TGCAGTGCTATGAGAACAGAAACTTATGGCTACACCTTC.

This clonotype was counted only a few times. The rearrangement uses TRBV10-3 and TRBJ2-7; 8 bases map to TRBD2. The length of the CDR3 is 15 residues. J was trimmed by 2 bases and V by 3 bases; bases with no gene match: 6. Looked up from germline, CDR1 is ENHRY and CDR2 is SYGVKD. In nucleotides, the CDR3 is TGTGCCATCAGTGACCTAGCGGGCGGCCCCTACGAGCAGTACTTC. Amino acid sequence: CAISDLAGGPYEQYF.

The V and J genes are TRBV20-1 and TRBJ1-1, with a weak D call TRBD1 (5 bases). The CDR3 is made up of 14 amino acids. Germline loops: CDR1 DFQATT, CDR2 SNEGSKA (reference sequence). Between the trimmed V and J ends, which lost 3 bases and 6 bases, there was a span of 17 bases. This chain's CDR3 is CSAREGPLLAEAFF. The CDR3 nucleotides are TGCAGTGCTAGGGAGGGGCCCCTCTTGGCTGAAGCTTTCTTT.

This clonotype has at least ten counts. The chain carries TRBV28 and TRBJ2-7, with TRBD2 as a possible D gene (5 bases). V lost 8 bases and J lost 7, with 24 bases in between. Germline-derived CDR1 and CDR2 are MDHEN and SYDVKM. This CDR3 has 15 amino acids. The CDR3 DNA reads TGTGCCAGCGGGCGCTACCGGGATCCTTTGGAAGAGCAGTACTTC. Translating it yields CASGRYRDPLEEQYF.

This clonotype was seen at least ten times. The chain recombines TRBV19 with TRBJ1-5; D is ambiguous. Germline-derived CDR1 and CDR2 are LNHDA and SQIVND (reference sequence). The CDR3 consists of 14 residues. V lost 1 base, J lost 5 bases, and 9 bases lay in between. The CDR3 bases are TGTGCCAGTAGTATAGCGACACCTTATCAGCCCCAGCATTTT. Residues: CASSIATPYQPQHF.

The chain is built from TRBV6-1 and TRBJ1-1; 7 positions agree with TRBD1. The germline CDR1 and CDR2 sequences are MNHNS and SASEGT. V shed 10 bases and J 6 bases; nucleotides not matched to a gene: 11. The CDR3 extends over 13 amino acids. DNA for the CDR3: TGTGCCACCTACCAGAACAGGGGCGCTGAAGCTTTCTTT. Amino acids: CATYQNRGAEAFF.

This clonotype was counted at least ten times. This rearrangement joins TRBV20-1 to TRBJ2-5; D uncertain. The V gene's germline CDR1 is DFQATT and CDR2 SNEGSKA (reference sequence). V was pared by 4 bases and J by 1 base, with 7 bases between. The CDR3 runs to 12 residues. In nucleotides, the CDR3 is TGCAGTGCTATGGTCCTCCAAGAGACCCAGTACTTC. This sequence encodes CSAMVLQETQYF.

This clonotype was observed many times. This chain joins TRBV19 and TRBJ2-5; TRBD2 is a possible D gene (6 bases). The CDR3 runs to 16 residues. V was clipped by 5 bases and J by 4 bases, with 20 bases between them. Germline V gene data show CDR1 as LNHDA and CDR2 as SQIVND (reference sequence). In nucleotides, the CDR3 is TGTGCCAGTAGTCCCCCGGGACTGCCTTGGCTAGAGACCCAGTACTTC. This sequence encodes CASSPPGLPWLETQYF.

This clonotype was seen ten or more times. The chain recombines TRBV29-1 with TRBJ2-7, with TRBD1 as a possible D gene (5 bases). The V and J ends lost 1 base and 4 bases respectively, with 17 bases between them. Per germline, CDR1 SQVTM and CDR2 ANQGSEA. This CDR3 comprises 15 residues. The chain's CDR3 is CSVEARREGSYEQYF. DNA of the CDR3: TGCAGCGTTGAAGCGCGCAGGGAAGGTTCATACGAGCAGTACTTC.

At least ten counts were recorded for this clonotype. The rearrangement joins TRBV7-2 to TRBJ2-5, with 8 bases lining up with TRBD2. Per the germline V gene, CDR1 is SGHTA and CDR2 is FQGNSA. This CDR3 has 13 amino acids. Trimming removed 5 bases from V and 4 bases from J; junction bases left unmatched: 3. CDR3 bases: TGTGCCAGCAGCGCACTAGCGGCAGAGACCCAGTACTTC. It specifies CASSALAAETQYF.

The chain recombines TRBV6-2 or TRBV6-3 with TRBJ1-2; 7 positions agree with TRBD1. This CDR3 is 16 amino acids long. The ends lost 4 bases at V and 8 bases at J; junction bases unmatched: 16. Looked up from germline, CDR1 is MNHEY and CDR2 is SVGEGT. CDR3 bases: TGTGCCAGCAGTTCGGGGCTCGGGGACAGCTCTATCGGCTACACCTTC. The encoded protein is CASSSGLGDSSIGYTF.

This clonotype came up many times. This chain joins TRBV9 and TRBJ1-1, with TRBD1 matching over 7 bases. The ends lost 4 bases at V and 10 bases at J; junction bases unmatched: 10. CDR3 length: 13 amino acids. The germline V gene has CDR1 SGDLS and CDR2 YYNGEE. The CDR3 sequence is CASSPRGGDRAFF. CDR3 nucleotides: TGTGCCAGCAGCCCAAGGGGGGGGGACAGAGCTTTCTTT.

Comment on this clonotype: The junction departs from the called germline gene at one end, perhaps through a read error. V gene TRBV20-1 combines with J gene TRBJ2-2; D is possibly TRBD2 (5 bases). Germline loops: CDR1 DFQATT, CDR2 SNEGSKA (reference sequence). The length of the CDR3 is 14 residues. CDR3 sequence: CSAISTVGTGDLFF. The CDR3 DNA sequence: TGCAGTGCCATCTCCACGGTCGGCACCGGGGATCTGTTTTTT.

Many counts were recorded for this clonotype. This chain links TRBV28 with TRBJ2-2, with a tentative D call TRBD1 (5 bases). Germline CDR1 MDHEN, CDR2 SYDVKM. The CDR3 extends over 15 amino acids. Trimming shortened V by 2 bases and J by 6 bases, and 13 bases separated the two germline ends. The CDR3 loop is CASSLGAGRSGELFF. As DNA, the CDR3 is TGTGCCAGCAGTTTAGGGGCAGGGCGGTCCGGGGAGCTGTTTTTT.

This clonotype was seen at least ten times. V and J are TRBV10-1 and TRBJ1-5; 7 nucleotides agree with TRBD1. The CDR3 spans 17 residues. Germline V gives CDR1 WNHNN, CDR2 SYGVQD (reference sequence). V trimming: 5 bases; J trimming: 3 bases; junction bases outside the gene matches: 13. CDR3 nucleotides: TGCGCCAGCAGTCGAACCCCACAGGGGCCATACAATCAGCCCCAGCATTTT. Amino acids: CASSRTPQGPYNQPQHF.

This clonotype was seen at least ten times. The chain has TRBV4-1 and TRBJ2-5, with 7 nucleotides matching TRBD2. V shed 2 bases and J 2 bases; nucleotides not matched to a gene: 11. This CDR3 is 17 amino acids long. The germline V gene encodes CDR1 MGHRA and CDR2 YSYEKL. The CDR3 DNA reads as TGCGCCAGCAGCCAATTTGCCCTAGCGGAAGATCAAGAGACCCAGTACTTC. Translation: CASSQFALAEDQETQYF.

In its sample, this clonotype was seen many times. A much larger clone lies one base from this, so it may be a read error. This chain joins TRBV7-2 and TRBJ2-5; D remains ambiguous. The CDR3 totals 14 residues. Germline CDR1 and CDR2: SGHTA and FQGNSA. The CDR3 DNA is TGTGCCAGCAGCTTAGTACACGGGCAAGAGGCCCAGTACTTC. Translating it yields CASSLVHGQEAQYF.

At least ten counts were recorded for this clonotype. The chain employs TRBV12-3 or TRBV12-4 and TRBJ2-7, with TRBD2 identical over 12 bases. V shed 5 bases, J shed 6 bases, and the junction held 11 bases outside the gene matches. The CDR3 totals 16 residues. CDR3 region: CASSQDRLAGVREQYF. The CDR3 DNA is TGTGCCAGCAGTCAGGACAGACTAGCGGGAGTTCGCGAGCAGTACTTC.

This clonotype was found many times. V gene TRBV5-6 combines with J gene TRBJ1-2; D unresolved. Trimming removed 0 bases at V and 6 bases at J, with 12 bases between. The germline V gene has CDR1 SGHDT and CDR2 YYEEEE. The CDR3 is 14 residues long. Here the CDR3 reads CASSLAGLRDGYTF. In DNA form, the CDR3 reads TGTGCCAGCAGCTTGGCCGGGTTACGGGATGGCTACACCTTC.

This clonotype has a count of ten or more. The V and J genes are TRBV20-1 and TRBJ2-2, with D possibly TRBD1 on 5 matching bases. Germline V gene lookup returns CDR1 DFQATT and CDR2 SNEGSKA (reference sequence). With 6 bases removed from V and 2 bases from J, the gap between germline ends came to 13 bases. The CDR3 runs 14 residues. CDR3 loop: CSAQTGFNTGELFF. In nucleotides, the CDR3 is TGCAGTGCCCAAACAGGATTCAACACCGGGGAGCTGTTTTTT.

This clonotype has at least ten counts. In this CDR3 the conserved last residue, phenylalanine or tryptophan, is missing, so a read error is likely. Here the CDR3 reads CATSSSWDSFYEQYL. CDR3 coding DNA: TGTGCCACCAGCTCATCCTGGGACTCCTTCTACGAGCAGTACCTC. V usage is TRBV15 and J usage is TRBJ2-7; D is perhaps TRBD2 (6 bases). V was trimmed by 5 bases and J by 3 bases, leaving 17 bases between them. CDR1 is LNHNV, CDR2 YYDKDF, per germline (reference sequence). The CDR3 is made up of 15 amino acids.

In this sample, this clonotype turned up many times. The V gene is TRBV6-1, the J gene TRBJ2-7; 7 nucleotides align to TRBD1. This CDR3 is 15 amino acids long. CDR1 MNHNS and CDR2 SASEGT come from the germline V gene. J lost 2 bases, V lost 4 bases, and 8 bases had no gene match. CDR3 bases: TGTGCCAGCAGTGCGACAGGGTATTTTGCCTACGAGCAGTACTTC. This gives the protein CASSATGYFAYEQYF.

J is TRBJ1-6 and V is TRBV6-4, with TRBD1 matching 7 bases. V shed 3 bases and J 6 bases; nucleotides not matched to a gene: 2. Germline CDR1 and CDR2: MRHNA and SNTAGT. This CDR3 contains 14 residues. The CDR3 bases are TGTGCCAGCAGTGATGGACAGGTTAATTCACCCCTCCACTTT. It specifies CASSDGQVNSPLHF.

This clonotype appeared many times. CDR3 amino acids: CSASRKRHQETQYF. CDR3 coding DNA: TGCAGTGCTAGCAGAAAGCGGCACCAAGAGACCCAGTACTTC. This chain links TRBV20-1 with TRBJ2-5; a weak D match, TRBD2 (5 bases). The V and J ends lost 3 bases and 0 bases respectively, with 11 bases between them. The CDR3 loop spans 14 amino acids. Germline CDR1 is DFQATT and CDR2 is SNEGSKA (reference sequence).

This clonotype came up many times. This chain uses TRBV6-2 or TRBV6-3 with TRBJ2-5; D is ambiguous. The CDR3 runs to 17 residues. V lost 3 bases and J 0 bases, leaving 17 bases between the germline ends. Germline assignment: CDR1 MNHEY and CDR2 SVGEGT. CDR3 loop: CASSYTASQWYQETQYF. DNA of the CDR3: TGTGCCAGCAGTTATACAGCTTCTCAATGGTACCAAGAGACCCAGTACTTC.